This T cell receptor (beta chain) was sequenced in a study of blood T cell repertoires in COVID-19. On the study more broadly: Donors in the United States, Italy and Spain gave samples during acute or convalescent COVID-19.

The germline V gene has CDR1 KGHDR and CDR2 SFDVKD. V dropped 5 bases and J dropped 6; count of bases not matched to a gene: 5. There are 14 residues in the CDR3. TCRdb keeps only in-frame clones here, not all; method: immunoSEQ multiplex PCR. The table lists 60,000 to 85,000 clones, around 70% of them singletons. This chain joins TRBV24-1 and TRBJ2-1, with 8 bases fitting TRBD2. The sequencing sample was made of peripheral blood. The source of this sequence is a man in his sixties or seventies with acute or convalescent COVID-19. This CDR3 is CATSGWLAGNEQFF. The CDR3, as DNA: TGTGCCACCAGTGGGTGGCTAGCGGGCAATGAGCAGTTCTTC.